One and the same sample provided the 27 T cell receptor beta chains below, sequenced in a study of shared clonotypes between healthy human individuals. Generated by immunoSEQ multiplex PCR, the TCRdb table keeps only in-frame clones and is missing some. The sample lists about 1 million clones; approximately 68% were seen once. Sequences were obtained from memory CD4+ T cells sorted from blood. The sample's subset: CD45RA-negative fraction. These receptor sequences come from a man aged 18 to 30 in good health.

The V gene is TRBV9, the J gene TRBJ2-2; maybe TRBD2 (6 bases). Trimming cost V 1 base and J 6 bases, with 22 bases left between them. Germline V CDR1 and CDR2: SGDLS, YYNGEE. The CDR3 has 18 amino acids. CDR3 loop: CASSVSSRPGGKAGELFF. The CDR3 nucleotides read TGTGCCAGCAGCGTATCCTCTCGTCCAGGCGGGAAGGCCGGGGAGCTGTTTTTT.

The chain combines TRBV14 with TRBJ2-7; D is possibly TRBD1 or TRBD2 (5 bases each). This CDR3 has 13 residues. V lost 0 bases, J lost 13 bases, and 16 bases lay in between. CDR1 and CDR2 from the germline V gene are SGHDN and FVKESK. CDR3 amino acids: CASSQDLAGTAYF. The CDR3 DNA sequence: TGTGCCAGCAGCCAAGATTTAGCCGGGACGGCATACTTC.

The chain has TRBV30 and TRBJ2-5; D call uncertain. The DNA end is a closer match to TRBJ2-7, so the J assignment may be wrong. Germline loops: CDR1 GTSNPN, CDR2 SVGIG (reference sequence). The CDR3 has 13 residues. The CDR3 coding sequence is TGTGCCTGGAGCAATCCCGGAGTCTACGAGCAGTACTTC. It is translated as CAWSNPGVYEQYF.

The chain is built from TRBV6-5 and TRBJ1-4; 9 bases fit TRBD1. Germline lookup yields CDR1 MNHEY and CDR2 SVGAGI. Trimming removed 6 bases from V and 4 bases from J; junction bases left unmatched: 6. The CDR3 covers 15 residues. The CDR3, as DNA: TGTGCCAGCAGCCGCGGGACAGGGTTTAATGAAAAACTGTTTTTT. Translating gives CASSRGTGFNEKLFF.

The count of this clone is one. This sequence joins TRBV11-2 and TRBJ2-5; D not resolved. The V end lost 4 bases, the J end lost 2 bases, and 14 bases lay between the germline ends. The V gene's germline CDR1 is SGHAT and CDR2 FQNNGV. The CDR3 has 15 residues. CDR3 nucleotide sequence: TGTGCCAGCAGCTCCCCCAATAAAGGTCAAGAGACCCAGTACTTC. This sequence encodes CASSSPNKGQETQYF.

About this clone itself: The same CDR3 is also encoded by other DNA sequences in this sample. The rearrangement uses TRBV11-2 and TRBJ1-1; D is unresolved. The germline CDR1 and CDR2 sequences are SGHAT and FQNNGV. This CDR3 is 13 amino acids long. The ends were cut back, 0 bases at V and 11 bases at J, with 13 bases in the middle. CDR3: CASSLDPRSGAFF. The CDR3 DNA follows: TGTGCCAGCAGCTTAGATCCTAGGTCCGGGGCTTTCTTT.

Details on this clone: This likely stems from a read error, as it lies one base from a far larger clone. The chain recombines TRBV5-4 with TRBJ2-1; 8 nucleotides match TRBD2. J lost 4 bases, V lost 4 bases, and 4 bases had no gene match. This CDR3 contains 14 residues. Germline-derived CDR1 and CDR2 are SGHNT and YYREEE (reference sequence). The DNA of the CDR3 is TGTGCCAGCAGCCCCGGGACTAGGTACAATGAGCAGTTCTTC. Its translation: CASSPGTRYNEQFF.

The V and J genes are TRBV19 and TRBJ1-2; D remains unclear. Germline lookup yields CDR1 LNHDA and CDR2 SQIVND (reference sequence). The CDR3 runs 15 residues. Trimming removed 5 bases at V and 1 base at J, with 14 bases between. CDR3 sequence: CASSVQHEGNYGYTF. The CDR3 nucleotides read TGTGCCAGTAGTGTACAGCATGAGGGTAACTATGGCTACACCTTC.

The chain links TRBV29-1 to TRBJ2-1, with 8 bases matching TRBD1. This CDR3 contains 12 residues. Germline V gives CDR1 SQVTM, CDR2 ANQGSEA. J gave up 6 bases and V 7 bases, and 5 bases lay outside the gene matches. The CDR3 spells CSAGQGGNEQFF. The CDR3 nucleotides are TGCAGCGCCGGACAGGGAGGCAATGAGCAGTTCTTC.

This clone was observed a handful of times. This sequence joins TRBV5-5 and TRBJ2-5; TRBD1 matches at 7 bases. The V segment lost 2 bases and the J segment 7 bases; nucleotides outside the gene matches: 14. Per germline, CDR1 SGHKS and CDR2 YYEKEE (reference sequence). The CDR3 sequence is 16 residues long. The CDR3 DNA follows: TGTGCCAGCAGCTTAAAAGGCGAGACAGGGTACGCGACCCAGTACTTC. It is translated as CASSLKGETGYATQYF.

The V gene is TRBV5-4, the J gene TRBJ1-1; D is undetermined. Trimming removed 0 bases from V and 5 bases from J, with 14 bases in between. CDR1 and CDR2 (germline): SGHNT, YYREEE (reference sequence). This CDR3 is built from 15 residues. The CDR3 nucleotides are TGTGCCAGCAGCTTGGAGAGGGCATCAGGAACTGAAGCTTTCTTT. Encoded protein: CASSLERASGTEAFF.

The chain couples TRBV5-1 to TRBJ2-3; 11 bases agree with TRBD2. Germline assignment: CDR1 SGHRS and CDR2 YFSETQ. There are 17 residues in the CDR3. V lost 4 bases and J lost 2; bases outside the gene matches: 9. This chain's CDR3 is CASSDLAGGPYTDTQYF. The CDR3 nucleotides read TGCGCCAGCAGCGACCTAGCGGGGGGACCATACACAGATACGCAGTATTTT.

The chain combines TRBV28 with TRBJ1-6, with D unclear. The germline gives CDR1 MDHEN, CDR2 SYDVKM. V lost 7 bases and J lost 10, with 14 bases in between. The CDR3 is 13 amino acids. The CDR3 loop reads CASTPRPSSPLHF. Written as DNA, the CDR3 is TGTGCCAGCACCCCGAGGCCCTCCTCACCCCTCCACTTT.

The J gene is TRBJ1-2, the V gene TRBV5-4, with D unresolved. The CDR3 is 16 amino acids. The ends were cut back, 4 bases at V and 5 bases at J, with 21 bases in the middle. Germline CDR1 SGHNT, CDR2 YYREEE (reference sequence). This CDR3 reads CASSQQFDPILYGYTF. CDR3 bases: TGTGCCAGCAGCCAGCAGTTCGACCCCATCCTATATGGCTACACCTTC. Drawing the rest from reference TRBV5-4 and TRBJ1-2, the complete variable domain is ETGVTQSPTHLIKTRGQQVTLRCSSQSGHNTVSWYQQALGQGPQFIFQYYREEENGRGNFPPRFSGLQFPNYSSELNVNALELDDSALYLCASSQQFDPILYGYTFGSGTRLTVV.

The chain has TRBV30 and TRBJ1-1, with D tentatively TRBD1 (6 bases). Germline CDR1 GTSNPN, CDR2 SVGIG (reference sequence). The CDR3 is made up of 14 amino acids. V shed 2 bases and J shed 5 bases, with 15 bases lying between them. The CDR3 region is CAWSTGFEITEAFF. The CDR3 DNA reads TGTGCCTGGAGTACAGGGTTCGAAATAACTGAAGCTTTCTTT.

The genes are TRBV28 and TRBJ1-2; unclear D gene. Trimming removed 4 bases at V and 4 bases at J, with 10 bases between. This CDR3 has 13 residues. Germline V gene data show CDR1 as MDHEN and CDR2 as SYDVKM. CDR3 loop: CASSSTAFYGYTF. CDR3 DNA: TGTGCCAGCAGTTCCACAGCTTTCTATGGCTACACCTTC.

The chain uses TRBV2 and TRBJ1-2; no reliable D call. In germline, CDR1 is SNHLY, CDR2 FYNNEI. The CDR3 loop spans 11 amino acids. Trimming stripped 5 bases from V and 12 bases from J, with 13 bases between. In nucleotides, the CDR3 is TGTGCCAGCAGTCCGTGGGGAACTAACACCTTC. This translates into CASSPWGTNTF.

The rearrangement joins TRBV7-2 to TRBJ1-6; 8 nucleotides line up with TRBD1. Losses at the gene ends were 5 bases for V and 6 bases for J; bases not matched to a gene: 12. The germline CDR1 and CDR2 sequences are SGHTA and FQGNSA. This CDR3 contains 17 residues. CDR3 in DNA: TGTGCCAGCAGCCAAAGGGACAGGTTTAATCCTAATTCACCCCTCCACTTT. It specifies CASSQRDRFNPNSPLHF.

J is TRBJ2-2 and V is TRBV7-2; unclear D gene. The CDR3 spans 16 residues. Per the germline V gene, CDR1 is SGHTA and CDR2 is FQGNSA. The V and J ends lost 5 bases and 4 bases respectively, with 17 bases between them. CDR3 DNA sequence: TGTGCCAGCAGCCCCCAAGCCCTGGGAAGCACCGGGGAGCTGTTTTTT. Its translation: CASSPQALGSTGELFF. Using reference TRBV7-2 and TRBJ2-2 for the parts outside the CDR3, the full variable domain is GAGVSQSPSNKVTEKGKDVELRCDPISGHTALYWYRQSLGQGLEFLIYFQGNSAPDKSGLPSDRFSAERTGGSVSTLTIQRTQQEDSAVYLCASSPQALGSTGELFFGEGSRLTVL.

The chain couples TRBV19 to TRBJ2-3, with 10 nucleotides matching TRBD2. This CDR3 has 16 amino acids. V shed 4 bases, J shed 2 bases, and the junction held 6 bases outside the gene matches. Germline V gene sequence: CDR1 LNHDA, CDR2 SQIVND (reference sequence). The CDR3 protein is CASSTFSGRPTDTQYF. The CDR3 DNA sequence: TGTGCCAGTAGTACCTTTAGCGGGAGGCCCACAGATACGCAGTATTTT. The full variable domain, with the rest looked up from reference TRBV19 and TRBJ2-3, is DGGITQSPKYLFRKEGQNVTLSCEQNLNHDAMYWYRQDPGQGLRLIYYSQIVNDFQKGDIAEGYSVSREKKESFPLTVTSAQKNPTAFYLCASSTFSGRPTDTQYFGPGTRLTVL.

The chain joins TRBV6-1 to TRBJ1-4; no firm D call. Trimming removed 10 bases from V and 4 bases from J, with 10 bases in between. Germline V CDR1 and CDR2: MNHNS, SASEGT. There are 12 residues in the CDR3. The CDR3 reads CATRENNEKLFF. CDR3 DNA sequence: TGTGCCACCCGAGAGAATAATGAAAAACTGTTTTTT.

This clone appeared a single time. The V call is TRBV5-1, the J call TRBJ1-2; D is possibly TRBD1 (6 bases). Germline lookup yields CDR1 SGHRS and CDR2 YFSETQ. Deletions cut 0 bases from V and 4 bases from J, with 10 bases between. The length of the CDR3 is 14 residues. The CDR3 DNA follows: TGCGCCAGCAGCTTGGCTACAGGGATCTATGGCTACACCTTC. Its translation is CASSLATGIYGYTF. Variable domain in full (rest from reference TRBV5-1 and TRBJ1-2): KAGVTQTPRYLIKTRGQQVTLSCSPISGHRSVSWYQQTPGQGLQFLFEYFSETQRNKGNFPGRFSGRQFSNSRSEMNVSTLELGDSALYLCASSLATGIYGYTFGSGTRLTVV.

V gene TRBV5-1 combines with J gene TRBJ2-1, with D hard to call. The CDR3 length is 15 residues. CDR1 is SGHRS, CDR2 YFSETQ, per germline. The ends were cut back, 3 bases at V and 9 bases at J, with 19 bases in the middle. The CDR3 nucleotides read TGCGCCAGCAGCTCTGTAGCCGGAGACATCGGTGAGCAGTTCTTC. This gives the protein CASSSVAGDIGEQFF.

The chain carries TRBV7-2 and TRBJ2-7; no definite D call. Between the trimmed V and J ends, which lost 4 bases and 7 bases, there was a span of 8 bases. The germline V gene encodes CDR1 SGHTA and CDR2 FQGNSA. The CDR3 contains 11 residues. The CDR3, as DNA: TGTGCCAGCAGCTACCTTGAAGAGCAGTACTTC. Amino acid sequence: CASSYLEEQYF.

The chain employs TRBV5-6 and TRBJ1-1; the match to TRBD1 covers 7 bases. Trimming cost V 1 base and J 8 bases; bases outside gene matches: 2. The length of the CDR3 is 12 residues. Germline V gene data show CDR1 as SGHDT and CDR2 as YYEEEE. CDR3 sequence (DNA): TGTGCCAGCAGCTTGATAGGGGGCGAAGCTTTCTTT. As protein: CASSLIGGEAFF.

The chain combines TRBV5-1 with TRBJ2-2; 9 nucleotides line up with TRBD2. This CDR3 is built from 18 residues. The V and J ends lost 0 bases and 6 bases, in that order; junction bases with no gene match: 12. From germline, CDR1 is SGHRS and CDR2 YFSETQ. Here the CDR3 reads CASSLAEGSGRKAGELFF. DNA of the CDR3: TGCGCCAGCAGCTTGGCTGAGGGTAGCGGGAGAAAGGCCGGGGAGCTGTTTTTT.

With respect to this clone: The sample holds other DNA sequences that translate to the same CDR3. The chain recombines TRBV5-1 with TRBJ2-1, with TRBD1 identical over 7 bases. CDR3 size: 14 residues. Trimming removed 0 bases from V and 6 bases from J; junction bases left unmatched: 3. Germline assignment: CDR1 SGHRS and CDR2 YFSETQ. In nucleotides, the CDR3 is TGCGCCAGCAGCTTGGTTCCAGGGGGCAATGAGCAGTTCTTC. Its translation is CASSLVPGGNEQFF.